These T cell receptor beta chains were read from a single sample in a study of blood T cells in healthy people across ages. TCRdb reanalysed the 5' RACE reads using MiXCR and keeps one entry per CDR3 protein. The sample has around 1,700,000 distinct CDR3 sequences, over 25% seen once. What was sequenced was blood. The source of these receptors is a woman aged 25 to 45 in good health. CDR3s include the opening cysteine and the closing phenylalanine or tryptophan. The order of the fields is V gene, clone size, J gene, D gene, CDR3 DNA, CDR3 protein. A D gene is named only where the DNA matches it firmly. Clone size, where shown, is once, few, many, or a class for clones that have expanded.

TRBV20-1	.	TRBJ2-1	.	TGCAGTGCTAGAGATGGCCAGAACAATGAGCAGTTCTTC	CSARDGQNNEQFF
TRBV5-1	few	TRBJ2-7	.	TGCGCCAGCAGCATCGGACAGGGAGGGGGCTACGAGCAGTACTTC	CASSIGQGGGYEQYF
TRBV27	.	TRBJ1-5	.	TGTGCCACCCAGAGGGCAGGGATCAATCAGCCCCAGCATTTT	CATQRAGINQPQHF
TRBV7-6	many	TRBJ2-6	TRBD1	TGTGCCAGCAGCGACAGGGGGGGCTCTGGGGCCAACGTCCTGACTTTC	CASSDRGGSGANVLTF
TRBV28	.	TRBJ2-3	TRBD1	TGTGCCAGCAGCCCATGGCAGGGGGTCGGCACAGATACGCAGTATTTT	CASSPWQGVGTDTQYF
TRBV5-1	few	TRBJ2-1	TRBD2	TGCGCCAGCAGCCGATCCGGGACTAGAGGGGGCAATGAGCAGTTCTTC	CASSRSGTRGGNEQFF
TRBV9	.	TRBJ2-7	TRBD1	TGTGCCAGCAGCTCCACTGGGGACAGCACCTACGAGCAGTACTTC	CASSSTGDSTYEQYF
TRBV7-2	few	TRBJ2-5	.	TGTGCCAGCAGCTCGGGACTCAGGGGGGCAGAGACCCAGTACTTC	CASSSGLRGAETQYF
TRBV24-1	few	TRBJ2-1	TRBD1	TGTGCCACCAGTGACCTCAAACAGGGGCTGGGCGGAAATGAGCAGTTCTTC	CATSDLKQGLGGNEQFF
TRBV6-5	many	TRBJ2-7	.	TGTGCCAGCAGTTTAGGGGGGAGGGCCGAGCAGTACTTC	CASSLGGRAEQYF
TRBV3-1	few	TRBJ2-3	.	TGTGCCAGCAGCCAAGTGGGGACTTTAGGGGATACGCAGTATTTT	CASSQVGTLGDTQYF
TRBV7-2	.	TRBJ2-3	TRBD2	TGTGCCAGCAGCTCATTACCGGCTAGCGGGGAGCCTAGCACAGATACGCAGTATTTT	CASSSLPASGEPSTDTQYF
TRBV7-2	.	TRBJ1-2	.	TGTGCCAGCCGCCCGACGGGCGAGAACTATGGCTACACCTTC	CASRPTGENYGYTF
TRBV6-5	many	TRBJ2-6	.	TGTGCCAGCAGTTACGGTGCGTTCTCTGGGGCCAACGTCCTGACTTTC	CASSYGAFSGANVLTF
TRBV5-5	.	TRBJ2-1	.	TGTGCCAGCAGCTTGGACCTCGGTACGGATGAGCAGTTCTTC	CASSLDLGTDEQFF
TRBV28	.	TRBJ1-2	.	TGTGCCAGCAGTTTAGTGGCGGGCGGATTAGATGGCTACACCTTC	CASSLVAGGLDGYTF
TRBV20-1	many	TRBJ1-1	.	TGCAGTGCTAGCGGCTGGCCGAACACTGAAGCTTTCTTT	CSASGWPNTEAFF
TRBV12-3/TRBV12-4	.	TRBJ1-1	.	TGTGCCAGCAGTGCTTACAGGCAACGGATGAACACTGAAGCTTTCTTT	CASSAYRQRMNTEAFF
TRBV5-6	few	TRBJ1-4	.	TGTGCCAGCAGCAAACGGGGAACTGACGAAAAACTGTTTTTT	CASSKRGTDEKLFF
TRBV24-1	.	TRBJ2-1	TRBD1	TGTGCCACCAGTGATCCGACAGGGGGCTTCTACAATGAGCAGTTCTTC	CATSDPTGGFYNEQFF
TRBV7-9	few	TRBJ2-1	.	TGTGCCAGCAGCTTACTAAGCGCGTCCGGTGAGCAGTTCTTC	CASSLLSASGEQFF
TRBV12-3/TRBV12-4	few	TRBJ2-1	TRBD2	TGTGCCAGCAGTTCCGGGAGGGGCCCCTACAATGAGCAGTTCTTC	CASSSGRGPYNEQFF
TRBV3-1	.	TRBJ1-5	TRBD1	TGTGCCAGCAGCCAAGCAGGGGGTGCGCAGCCCCAGCATTTT	CASSQAGGAQPQHF
TRBV20-1	few	TRBJ2-7	TRBD2	TGCAGTGCTAGATCCTCTTCACCGACTAGCGGCTTCTACGAGCAGTACTTC	CSARSSSPTSGFYEQYF
TRBV7-2	few	TRBJ2-3	.	TGTGCCAGCGGCGGTAGGGCGAAAGATACGCAGTATTTT	CASGGRAKDTQYF
TRBV5-1	few	TRBJ2-1	.	TGCGCCAGCAGCCCAACCGGGACCGAAGCAAATGAGCAGTTCTTC	CASSPTGTEANEQFF
TRBV12-3/TRBV12-4	.	TRBJ1-1	.	TGTGCCAGCAGCCCCTCCCCGGGGGTTGATCCCGAAGCTTTCTTT	CASSPSPGVDPEAFF
TRBV12-5	many	TRBJ2-7	TRBD1	TGTGCTAGTGGTCTTTCGGGACAGACCTACGAGCAGTACTTC	CASGLSGQTYEQYF
TRBV4-1	.	TRBJ2-1	TRBD2	TGCGCCAGCAGCCCCGTTGGCGGGGGGCCCTACTTCCAGTTCTTC	CASSPVGGGPYFQFF
TRBV4-3	few	TRBJ2-1	TRBD2	TGCGCCAGCAGCCAAGGGGGAGGGCGGACCTGCAATGAGCAGTTCTTC	CASSQGGGRTCNEQFF
TRBV4-1	.	TRBJ2-1	.	TGCGCCAGCAGCCCCGACCCCAATAGGGGGGACTACAATGAGCAGTTCTTC	CASSPDPNRGDYNEQFF
TRBV10-3	few	TRBJ2-7	TRBD2	TGTGCCATCAGCGATCTAGCGGGAGGGCCCGACGAGCAGTACTTC	CAISDLAGGPDEQYF
TRBV7-2	.	TRBJ2-3	TRBD2	TGTGCCAGCAGCTTATTTTCCCCTAGCGGGGGGGAGTTAGATACGCAGTATTTT	CASSLFSPSGGELDTQYF
TRBV7-9	few	TRBJ2-7	.	TGTGCCGGCAGCTTTCCGGGCCCCACATACGAGCAGTACTTC	CAGSFPGPTYEQYF
TRBV7-9	few	TRBJ1-2	TRBD1	TGTGCCAGCAGCCGGGACAGGGTGCATGGCTACACCTTC	CASSRDRVHGYTF
TRBV2	.	TRBJ2-5	.	TGTGCCAGCACCCCTCAGGGTTTAGCCGGAGAGACCCAGTACTTC	CASTPQGLAGETQYF
TRBV6-5	.	TRBJ2-1	TRBD1	TGTGCCAGCAGTAAGTACAGGGGGCGAAACAATGAGCAGTTCTTC	CASSKYRGRNNEQFF
TRBV28	few	TRBJ2-3	.	TGTGCCAGCAGTTCCCCAGGGGGGGAGCACGCAGATACGCAGTATTTT	CASSSPGGEHADTQYF
TRBV20-1	many	TRBJ2-1	TRBD2	TGCAGTGCTGAGCGGGAGGGAGTGTACAATGAGCAGTTCTTC	CSAEREGVYNEQFF
TRBV5-1	few	TRBJ1-1	.	TGCGCCAGCAGCTTTGACAGTCTGAACACTGAAGCTTTCTTT	CASSFDSLNTEAFF
TRBV7-2	.	TRBJ2-1	.	TGTGCCAGCAGCACCTCCTTCCGGAGTGAGCAGTTCTTC	CASSTSFRSEQFF
TRBV20-1	.	TRBJ2-2	TRBD2	TGCAGTGCTAGAAAGCGGGAGGGGTGGACCGGGGAGCTGTTTTTT	CSARKREGWTGELFF
TRBV20-1	.	TRBJ2-1	.	TGCAGTGCTAGATCCGACAGTTTTCCTAATGAGCAGTTCTTC	CSARSDSFPNEQFF
TRBV7-9	many	TRBJ2-7	.	TGTGCCAGCACACGACAGGTCTCCTACGAGCAGTACTTC	CASTRQVSYEQYF
TRBV20-1	few	TRBJ2-7	.	TGCAGTGCTAGGGTACAAAAGACAGGCTACTACGAGCAGTACTTC	CSARVQKTGYYEQYF
TRBV6-6	few	TRBJ2-6	TRBD1	TGTGCCAGCAGAAGACAGGGCGGAGTTCGCCCTGGGGCCAACGTCCTGACTTTC	CASRRQGGVRPGANVLTF
TRBV3-1	once	TRBJ1-2	TRBD1	TGTGCCAGCAGCCTTTTCGGGACAGGCGGCTACACCTTC	CASSLFGTGGYTF
TRBV24-1	.	TRBJ2-7	.	TGTGCCACCAGTGATTTGAACAGGGACGAGCAGTACTTC	CATSDLNRDEQYF
TRBV20-1	.	TRBJ2-7	TRBD2	TGCAGTGCTGTTCGACCAGCGGGGTCCCACAATGAGCAGTACTTC	CSAVRPAGSHNEQYF
TRBV12-3/TRBV12-4	.	TRBJ2-1	TRBD1	TGTGCCAGCAGCCCGGGACAGGGTTTGAGTGAGCAGTTCTTC	CASSPGQGLSEQFF
TRBV6-5	.	TRBJ2-4	.	TGTGCCACCCAAGGGGGAAACAATGAGCAGTACTTC	CATQGGNNEQYF
TRBV5-1	.	TRBJ2-1	TRBD2	TGCGCCAGCAGCTCGACTAGCGGGGGGCGGGATGAGCAGTTCTTC	CASSSTSGGRDEQFF